Below, 18 T cell receptor beta chains from the same sample are listed, as sequenced in a study of T cells after yellow fever vaccination. In TCRdb, the 5' RACE reads were re-called with MiXCR into one record per CDR3 protein. The sample shows more than 95,000 distinct CDR3 sequences, more than 6.5% of them seen only once. The sequencing here drew on CD4+ T cells sorted from PBMCs, taken around 10 days after the first yellow fever vaccination. These receptors were obtained from a man between 18 and 29 years old who received the YFV17D yellow fever vaccine.

CDR3 sequence reads: CASSGTLKNTEAFF. The CDR3 coding sequence is TGTGCCAGTAGTGGGACACTGAAAAACACTGAAGCTTTCTTT. The chain couples TRBV19 to TRBJ1-1, with D perhaps TRBD1 (6 bases). Trimming pared 5 bases from V and 2 bases from J, leaving 12 bases between. Germline CDR1 is LNHDA and CDR2 is SQIVND (reference sequence). The CDR3 length is 14 residues.

This clonotype was counted ten times or more. This chain uses TRBV5-1 with TRBJ2-5; unclear D gene. Germline V lookup: CDR1 SGHRS, CDR2 YFSETQ. The CDR3 is made up of 15 amino acids. V lost 1 base to trimming and J lost 2 bases, with 12 bases between them. The CDR3: CASSLILATQETQYF. In DNA form, the CDR3 reads TGCGCCAGCAGCTTGATCTTGGCAACTCAAGAGACCCAGTACTTC.

There are many counts of this clonotype. The rearrangement joins TRBV5-1 to TRBJ2-1, with D uncertain. Trimming removed 3 bases at V and 4 bases at J, with 11 bases between. This CDR3 comprises 14 residues. Germline CDR1 SGHRS, CDR2 YFSETQ. CDR3 sequence: CASSSMTDYNEQFF. DNA for the CDR3: TGCGCCAGCAGCTCTATGACGGATTACAATGAGCAGTTCTTC.

This clonotype was seen repeatedly, ten times or more. The chain employs TRBV5-1 and TRBJ2-3, with TRBD2 as a possible D gene (6 bases). V dropped 5 bases and J dropped 1 base, with 11 bases sitting between them. Germline values: CDR1 SGHRS, CDR2 YFSETQ. CDR3 size: 14 residues. The CDR3 DNA reads TGCGCCAGCAGAGTAGGGGAGGGCACAGATACGCAGTATTTT. This sequence encodes CASRVGEGTDTQYF.

This clonotype was seen a handful of times. V is TRBV5-1 and J is TRBJ2-2; perhaps TRBD2 as D (5 bases). This CDR3 region has 13 residues. CDR1 is SGHRS, CDR2 YFSETQ, per germline. V was clipped by 5 bases and J by 4 bases, with 9 bases between them. CDR3 protein: CASRGSFTGELFF. CDR3 DNA: TGCGCCAGCAGAGGGAGTTTCACCGGGGAGCTGTTTTTT.

This clonotype was recorded many times. The chain has TRBV5-1 and TRBJ1-5; no reliable D call. Trimming pared 2 bases from V and 6 bases from J, leaving 12 bases between. The CDR3 is 14 residues long. Germline values: CDR1 SGHRS, CDR2 YFSETQ. DNA for the CDR3: TGCGCCAGCAGCTTAAGGGAGGGCGGTCAGCCCCAGCATTTT. This translates into CASSLREGGQPQHF.

This clonotype was picked up many times. This CDR3 is CASSLNRGAPGELFF. Here the CDR3 DNA reads TGTGCCAGCAGCTTAAATCGGGGGGCACCCGGGGAGCTGTTTTTT. This chain links TRBV11-2 with TRBJ2-2, with D maybe TRBD2 (7 bases). Between the trimmed V and J ends, which lost 2 bases and 6 bases, there was a span of 13 bases. Germline CDR1 and CDR2: SGHAT and FQNNGV. This CDR3 spans 15 amino acids.

This chain uses TRBV11-3 with TRBJ2-5; TRBD2 agrees at 10 bases. J gave up 1 base and V 1 base, and 6 bases lay outside the gene matches. The length of the CDR3 is 17 residues. Germline V gene data show CDR1 as SGHNT and CDR2 as YENEEA. In nucleotides, the CDR3 is TGTGCCAGCAGCTTAGGAGGGGCTAGCGGGGGCCAAGAGACCCAGTACTTC. Residues: CASSLGGASGGQETQYF.

There are a few counts of this clonotype. The chain combines TRBV5-4 with TRBJ2-3; D may correspond to TRBD1 or TRBD2 (6 bases each). This CDR3 contains 15 residues. V lost 7 bases to trimming and J lost 4 bases, with 19 bases between them. Looked up from germline, CDR1 is SGHNT and CDR2 is YYREEE (reference sequence). The CDR3 reads CASVPKKGGSDTQYF. The CDR3 DNA follows: TGTGCCAGCGTCCCAAAGAAAGGGGGGTCAGATACGCAGTATTTT.

This clonotype was observed a few times. The chain carries TRBV7-9 and TRBJ2-1; TRBD1 matches 9 bases. CDR1 is SEHNR and CDR2 is FQNEAQ in the germline V gene (reference sequence). The CDR3 totals 15 residues. The V gene end was trimmed by 5 bases and the J gene end by 7 bases; junction bases not matched to a gene: 9. CDR3 nucleotide sequence: TGTGCCAGCAGCCCTCATGGGACAGGGACTAATGAGCAGTTCTTC. It specifies CASSPHGTGTNEQFF.

V is TRBV6-1 and J is TRBJ1-4; 7 bases fit TRBD1. The CDR3 extends over 16 amino acids. The J segment lost 11 bases and the V segment lost 6 bases, leaving 18 bases of the junction unmatched. Germline V gene sequence: CDR1 MNHNS, CDR2 SASEGT. Here the CDR3 DNA reads TGTGCCAGCAGCCTGGGACAGACTCGAGGGTCGGCGAAACTGTTTTTT. Amino acid sequence: CASSLGQTRGSAKLFF.

The V and J genes are TRBV6-1 and TRBJ2-5; TRBD2 aligns across 10 bases. In germline, CDR1 is MNHNS, CDR2 SASEGT. CDR3 length: 15 residues. Trimming removed 7 bases from V and 5 bases from J; junction bases left unmatched: 10. The CDR3 bases are TGTGCCAGCACCCAGGGGCTAGCGGGGGTTGAGACCCAGTACTTC. Translated, it gives CASTQGLAGVETQYF.

This clonotype has a count of ten or more. This rearrangement joins TRBV25-1 to TRBJ2-5, with TRBD1 identical over 11 bases. CDR1 MGHDK and CDR2 SYGVNS come from the germline V gene. V was pared by 5 bases and J by 5 bases, with 7 bases of the junction left unmatched. The CDR3 contains 15 residues. CDR3 region: CASSRRTGGWETQYF. CDR3 nucleotide sequence: TGTGCCAGCAGTAGGCGGACAGGGGGCTGGGAGACCCAGTACTTC.

This clonotype was observed at least ten times. This chain uses TRBV12-3 or TRBV12-4 with TRBJ2-3; D not resolved. The CDR3 consists of 15 residues. Trimming took off 6 bases at V and 2 bases at J, with 15 bases between the two ends. The CDR3: CASRRIGLLTDTQYF. The DNA of the CDR3 is TGTGCCAGCAGAAGAATTGGGCTGCTCACAGATACGCAGTATTTT.

Details on this clonotype: A clone one base away is much larger, so this may be a read error. The chain combines TRBV7-2 with TRBJ1-1; D is undetermined. The CDR3 is 14 residues long. CDR1 and CDR2 from the germline V gene are SGHTA and FQGNSA. With 1 base removed from V and 5 bases from J, the gap between germline ends came to 11 bases. The CDR3 nucleotides read TGTGCCAGCAGCTTAGATTGGCCGAAGACTGAAGCTTTCTTT. Translating it yields CASSLDWPKTEAFF. Variable domain in full (rest from reference TRBV7-2 and TRBJ1-1): GAGVSQSPSNKVTEKGKDVELRCDPISGHTALYWYRQSLGQGLEFLIYFQGNSAPDKSGLPSDRFSAERTGGSVSTLTIQRTQQEDSAVYLCASSLDWPKTEAFFGQGTRLTVV.

The chain couples TRBV25-1 to TRBJ2-7; D not resolved. Trimming took 4 bases from V and 7 from J, leaving 20 bases between them. The CDR3 has 15 amino acids. The V gene's germline CDR1 is MGHDK and CDR2 SYGVNS. The CDR3 region is CASSGPRAEIGEQYF. The CDR3 DNA is TGTGCCAGCAGTGGTCCCCGCGCAGAGATTGGGGAGCAGTACTTC.

This clonotype occurred many times. The CDR3 is CASTMDWSSYNSPLHF. The CDR3 DNA sequence: TGTGCCAGTACCATGGACTGGAGCTCCTATAATTCACCCCTCCACTTT. The chain uses TRBV19 and TRBJ1-6; no reliable D call. Germline V lookup: CDR1 LNHDA, CDR2 SQIVND (reference sequence). V was cut by 7 bases and J by 0 bases, with 13 bases left in between. CDR3 length: 16 amino acids.

In regard to this clonotype: Relative to the germline gene, one junction end is altered; a read error may explain this. The rearrangement joins TRBV11-3 to TRBJ2-5; 7 bases are shared with TRBD1. Germline assignment: CDR1 SGHNT and CDR2 YENEEA. CDR3 length: 14 amino acids. The CDR3: CVSSLGQAQETQYF. CDR3 in DNA: TGTGTCAGCAGCTTAGGACAGGCCCAAGAGACCCAGTACTTC. Drawing the rest from reference TRBV11-3 and TRBJ2-5, the complete variable domain is EAGVVQSPRYKIIEKKQPVAFWCNPISGHNTLYWYLQNLGQGPELLIRYENEEAVDDSQLPKDRFSAERLKGVDSTLKIQPAELGDSAVYLCVSSLGQAQETQYFGPGTRLLVL.